The 17 T cell receptor beta chains below were found in one sample sequenced in a study of control samples from healthy donors and cancer patients (TCRdb year 2020). Receptor libraries were prepared by the immunoSEQ multiplex PCR assay. In TCRdb, the immuneACCESS table is reduced to in-frame sequences with V and J assigned. These tables do not hold every clone; where another copy was compared, an unresolved V gene accounts for under half, and the others remain unexplained. The sample data list tens of thousands of clones, and over 75% of these were observed just once. Of the sample, 15% to 25% is held by the ten largest clones. Sequencing used blood. These receptors originate from a man aged 45 to 65 in good health.

The CDR3 coding sequence is TGTGCCAGCAGCTTAGTCCGGGAAACTGGAAACACCATATATTTT. This translates into CASSLVRETGNTIYF. This chain links TRBV7-2 with TRBJ1-3, with D hard to call. Between the trimmed V and J ends, which lost 1 base and 2 bases, there was a span of 9 bases. The germline CDR1 and CDR2 sequences are SGHTA and FQGNSA. This CDR3 is 15 amino acids long.

The V call is TRBV15, the J call TRBJ2-5; 7 bases line up with TRBD2. This CDR3 region has 14 residues. J lost 3 bases, V lost 0 bases, and 1 base had no gene match. The germline V gene encodes CDR1 LNHNV and CDR2 YYDKDF (reference sequence). CDR3 protein: CATSREAGEETQYF. Written as DNA, the CDR3 is TGTGCCACCAGCAGAGAGGCGGGAGAAGAGACCCAGTACTTC.

The sample holds a few counts of this clone. The V call is TRBV30, the J call TRBJ1-5, with D maybe TRBD1 (6 bases). The ends were cut back, 1 base at V and 5 bases at J, with 9 bases in the middle. Germline CDR1 reads GTSNPN; CDR2 reads SVGIG (reference sequence). There are 13 residues in the CDR3. DNA for the CDR3: TGTGCCTGGAGTGCCAAGGGGGATCAGCCCCAGCATTTT. It specifies CAWSAKGDQPQHF.

The chain couples TRBV3-1 (or the pseudogene TRBV3-2) to TRBJ1-2; D might be TRBD1 (5 bases). The CDR3 sequence is 14 residues long. Germline values: CDR1 LGHDT, CDR2 YNNKEL (reference sequence). V dropped 6 bases and J dropped 8 bases, with 19 bases sitting between them. The CDR3 nucleotides read TGTGCCAGCAGTGTCTGGGACCGCGCTGGCGGCTACACCTTC. This gives the protein CASSVWDRAGGYTF.

CDR3 protein: CAISGGRSQETQYF. The CDR3 nucleotides read TGTGCCATCAGCGGGGGGCGGAGCCAAGAGACCCAGTACTTC. The chain employs TRBV10-3 and TRBJ2-5; D possibly corresponds to TRBD2 (7 bases). CDR3 length: 14 residues. CDR1 is ENHRY and CDR2 is SYGVKD in the germline V gene. V was trimmed by 6 bases and J by 1 base, leaving 12 bases between them.

The chain employs TRBV7-3 and TRBJ2-7, with 9 bases identical to TRBD1. CDR1 SGHTA and CDR2 FQGTGA come from the germline V gene. V shed 4 bases and J 6 bases; nucleotides not matched to a gene: 4. CDR3 length equals 13 residues. The CDR3 sequence is CASSSDRGGEQYF. In nucleotides, the CDR3 is TGTGCCAGCAGCTCGGACAGGGGTGGCGAGCAGTACTTC.

The chain combines TRBV12-3 or TRBV12-4 with TRBJ1-5; D unclear. CDR3 length equals 12 residues. Trimming cost V 6 bases and J 3 bases, with 6 bases left between them. The CDR3 bases are TGTGCCAGCAGCTTCCTCAATCAGCCCCAGCATTTT. Translation: CASSFLNQPQHF.

The chain combines TRBV3-1 (or the pseudogene TRBV3-2) with TRBJ1-2, with 9 bases that match TRBD1. Unmatched junction bases numbered 4, after V lost 6 bases and J lost 5 bases. The germline CDR1 and CDR2 sequences are LGHDT and YNNKEL (reference sequence). The CDR3 runs to 13 residues. The DNA of the CDR3 is TGTGCCAGCAGGGACAGGGGTTTATATGGCTACACCTTC. It translates to CASRDRGLYGYTF.

This sequence joins TRBV29-1 and TRBJ2-5; 7 nucleotides line up with TRBD1. Trimming removed 6 bases from V and 5 bases from J; junction bases left unmatched: 12. CDR3 length: 14 residues. Germline CDR1 reads SQVTM; CDR2 reads ANQGSEA. CDR3 DNA sequence: TGCAGCGTCCTACTAATGACAGGGTGGGAGACCCAGTACTTC. Translation: CSVLLMTGWETQYF.

The chain couples TRBV24-1 to TRBJ2-1; 7 nucleotides match TRBD2. V gave up 3 bases and J gave up 1 base; unmatched junction bases: 8. Germline V CDR1 and CDR2: KGHDR, SFDVKD. CDR3 length: 17 residues. This CDR3 reads CATSDIWQGGSYNEQFF. CDR3 DNA sequence: TGTGCCACCAGTGATATTTGGCAGGGAGGGTCCTACAATGAGCAGTTCTTC.

The chain is built from TRBV5-1 and TRBJ2-5, with D possibly being TRBD1 (5 bases). V lost 2 bases to trimming and J lost 5 bases, with 10 bases between them. CDR1 and CDR2 (germline): SGHRS, YFSETQ. The CDR3 extends over 13 amino acids. CDR3 loop: CASSFGAGETQYF. In nucleotides, the CDR3 is TGCGCCAGCAGCTTTGGGGCTGGGGAGACCCAGTACTTC.

The rearrangement joins TRBV29-1 to TRBJ1-2; D is perhaps TRBD1 (6 bases). In germline, CDR1 is SQVTM, CDR2 ANQGSEA. Deletions cut 2 bases from V and 8 bases from J, with 18 bases between. The CDR3 has 14 amino acids. The chain's CDR3 is CSVETGKDWRGYTF. The CDR3, as DNA: TGCAGCGTTGAAACAGGGAAGGACTGGCGCGGCTACACCTTC.

The chain uses TRBV29-1 and TRBJ2-1, with D tentatively TRBD2 (6 bases). This CDR3 is built from 18 residues. Germline values: CDR1 SQVTM, CDR2 ANQGSEA. V was pared by 6 bases and J by 11 bases, with 35 bases between. The DNA of the CDR3 is TGCAGCGTCGACTATAATACTGGACTTAGGGAGGCGGTGGGGCAGCAGTTCTTC. Translation gives CSVDYNTGLREAVGQQFF.

This clone was recorded only once. The V and J genes are TRBV24-1 and TRBJ2-1; 9 nucleotides agree with TRBD1. In germline, CDR1 is KGHDR, CDR2 SFDVKD. This CDR3 is 15 amino acids long. V was pared by 3 bases and J by 5 bases, with 4 bases of the junction left unmatched. This CDR3 reads CATSDPGQGNNEQFF. Here the CDR3 DNA reads TGTGCCACCAGTGATCCGGGACAGGGAAACAATGAGCAGTTCTTC.

This chain links TRBV4-2 with TRBJ1-3; 7 bases are shared with TRBD1. J was trimmed by 2 bases and V by 3 bases; bases with no gene match: 10. Germline assignment: CDR1 LGHNA and CDR2 YNFKEQ. The CDR3 is 17 residues long. CDR3 in DNA: TGTGCCAGCAGCCAGGGAGTCGGGCAGGGGGCTGGAAACACCATATATTTT. This translates into CASSQGVGQGAGNTIYF.

The V and J genes are TRBV7-8 and TRBJ2-7, with D perhaps assigned TRBD1 or TRBD2 (6 bases each). The CDR3 is 13 residues long. The ends were cut back, 8 bases at V and 9 bases at J, with 20 bases in the middle. Germline V gives CDR1 SGHVS, CDR2 FQNEAQ. CDR3 sequence (DNA): TGTGCCAGCGGGGGGACACCGACTACGGGGCAGTACTTC. Translated: CASGGTPTTGQYF. The complete variable domain, with remaining parts taken from reference TRBV7-8 and TRBJ2-7, reads GAGVSQSPRYKVAKRGQDVALRCDPISGHVSLFWYQQALGQGPEFLTYFQNEAQLDKSGLPSDRFFAERPEGSVSTLKIQRTQQEDSAVYLCASGGTPTTGQYFGPGTRLTVT.

The rearrangement uses TRBV18 and TRBJ1-2; no firm D call. Between the trimmed V and J ends, which lost 0 bases and 2 bases, there was a span of 10 bases. The CDR3 extends over 15 amino acids. In germline, CDR1 is KGHSH, CDR2 LQKENI. The CDR3 DNA sequence: TGTGCCAGCTCACCACCGGAGGCAAGAAACTATGGCTACACCTTC. Amino acids: CASSPPEARNYGYTF.